What follows are 31 T cell receptor beta chains derived from one specimen sequenced in a study of CD8 T cells in ankylosing spondylitis. MiXCR, run by TCRdb on the 5' RACE reads, gives a single entry per CDR3 protein. Altogether about 150,000 distinct CDR3 sequences are present, 6% to 8.5% being singletons, with the ten largest covering approximately 13%. The sequenced sample consisted of blood, either unsorted or a sorted T cell fraction (not recorded which). The receptors shown here come from a female donor with ankylosing spondylitis or in good health (not recorded which).

This clonotype was detected ten times or more. The chain couples TRBV7-2 to TRBJ2-7; D ambiguous. Trimming removed 5 bases at V and 0 bases at J, with 14 bases between. CDR1 SGHTA and CDR2 FQGNSA come from the germline V gene. This CDR3 region has 15 residues. This CDR3 reads CASSPSRASSYEQYF. The CDR3 coding sequence is TGTGCCAGCAGCCCGTCTAGGGCGAGCTCCTACGAGCAGTACTTC.

This clonotype was counted many times. This rearrangement joins TRBV14 to TRBJ2-7; either TRBD1 or TRBD2 may fit D (5 bases each). This CDR3 comprises 13 residues. Germline loops: CDR1 SGHDN, CDR2 FVKESK. V lost 4 bases and J lost 6, with 13 bases in between. The CDR3 DNA is TGTGCCAGCAGCCCCGGGACCCCGCGCGAGCAGTACTTC. Translating it yields CASSPGTPREQYF.

This clonotype was observed at least ten times. V and J are TRBV20-1 and TRBJ2-1, with D maybe TRBD2 (5 bases). Germline-derived CDR1 and CDR2 are DFQATT and SNEGSKA (reference sequence). The length of the CDR3 is 14 residues. Trimming shortened V by 0 bases and J by 8 bases, and 14 bases separated the two germline ends. The CDR3 region is CSARDPQGSDEQFF. The CDR3 DNA sequence: TGCAGTGCTAGAGATCCCCAAGGGAGTGATGAGCAGTTCTTC.

This clonotype was counted ten times or more. J is TRBJ1-1 and V is TRBV5-1, with TRBD1 matching 9 bases. Looked up from germline, CDR1 is SGHRS and CDR2 is YFSETQ. This CDR3 has 16 residues. With V trimmed by 5 bases and J by 2 bases, 10 bases remained unmatched. The CDR3, as DNA: TGCGCCAGCAGGCCCCAAATACAGGGGGCAAACACTGAAGCTTTCTTT. This codes for CASRPQIQGANTEAFF. Together with reference TRBV5-1 and TRBJ1-1, the CDR3 gives the full variable domain: KAGVTQTPRYLIKTRGQQVTLSCSPISGHRSVSWYQQTPGQGLQFLFEYFSETQRNKGNFPGRFSGRQFSNSRSEMNVSTLELGDSALYLCASRPQIQGANTEAFFGQGTRLTVV.

At least ten counts were recorded for this clonotype. The rearrangement joins TRBV6-1 to TRBJ1-5, with D possibly being TRBD1 (6 bases). Trimming took off 6 bases at V and 8 bases at J, with 17 bases between the two ends. Per the germline V gene, CDR1 is MNHNS and CDR2 is SASEGT. The CDR3 runs to 14 residues. CDR3 DNA: TGTGCCAGCAGCGACACAGGGTTCAGGGAGCCCCAGCATTTT. Translated, it gives CASSDTGFREPQHF.

This clonotype appeared many times. The chain uses TRBV5-5 and TRBJ2-7, with 9 positions matching TRBD1. CDR1 and CDR2 (germline): SGHKS, YYEKEE (reference sequence). V gave up 4 bases and J gave up 3 bases; unmatched junction bases: 8. This CDR3 comprises 15 residues. The CDR3 loop is CASSSSGTGFYEQYF. For the CDR3, the DNA is TGTGCCAGCAGCAGTTCCGGGACAGGGTTCTACGAGCAGTACTTC.

Many counts were recorded for this clonotype. J is TRBJ2-5 and V is TRBV6-5; weak D call: TRBD2 (7 bases). This CDR3 has 13 amino acids. Trimming removed 4 bases from V and 4 bases from J, with 10 bases in between. In germline, CDR1 is MNHEY, CDR2 SVGAGI. The DNA for the CDR3 is TGTGCCAGCAGTTCCCGGGGGGCAGAGACCCAGTACTTC. Its protein product is CASSSRGAETQYF.

This clonotype was observed at least ten times. The chain employs TRBV5-1 and TRBJ2-7; D gene ambiguous. The CDR3 is 12 amino acids. V lost 4 bases and J 2 bases, leaving 7 bases between the germline ends. The germline CDR1 and CDR2 sequences are SGHRS and YFSETQ. CDR3 residues: CASSATTYEQYF. CDR3 nucleotide sequence: TGCGCCAGCAGCGCGACGACCTACGAGCAGTACTTC.

This clonotype was seen at least ten times. The gene calls are TRBV5-1 and TRBJ1-2, with 7 bases matching TRBD1. The CDR3 is 12 residues long. Germline CDR1 is SGHRS and CDR2 is YFSETQ. The J segment lost 4 bases and the V segment lost 3 bases, leaving 0 bases of the junction unmatched. This chain's CDR3 is CASSWDSYGYTF. CDR3 nucleotides: TGCGCCAGCAGCTGGGACAGCTATGGCTACACCTTC.

The chain is built from TRBV6-2 or TRBV6-3 and TRBJ1-1; unclear D gene. Trimming removed 2 bases at V and 5 bases at J, with 6 bases between. The CDR3 length is 12 residues. Germline V lookup: CDR1 MNHEY, CDR2 SVGEGT. CDR3 sequence (DNA): TGTGCCAGCAGTTACGGCGTGACTGAAGCTTTCTTT. Translating gives CASSYGVTEAFF.

At least ten counts were recorded for this clonotype. This chain connects TRBV12-3 or TRBV12-4 to TRBJ1-2; D may be TRBD1 (5 bases). This CDR3 spans 15 amino acids. With 5 bases removed from V and 2 bases from J, the gap between germline ends came to 15 bases. The DNA of the CDR3 is TGTGCCAGCAGTCCCTCGGCGACAGCCAACTATGGCTACACCTTC. Amino acid sequence: CASSPSATANYGYTF.

This clonotype appeared many times. The rearrangement links TRBV15 to TRBJ1-4, with D possibly matching TRBD1 (6 bases). This CDR3 is 17 amino acids long. V shed 3 bases and J shed 5 bases, with 19 bases lying between them. Germline lookup yields CDR1 LNHNV and CDR2 YYDKDF (reference sequence). CDR3: CATSSDRGTGLNEKLFF. Here the CDR3 DNA reads TGTGCCACCAGCAGTGATAGGGGAACAGGGTTAAATGAAAAACTGTTTTTT.

The CDR3 sequence is CASSYALSGVNTGELFF. In DNA, the CDR3 is TGTGCCAGCAGTTACGCCCTTTCGGGCGTGAACACCGGGGAGCTGTTTTTT. The chain employs TRBV6-5 and TRBJ2-2; D ambiguous. Trimming cost V 2 bases and J 1 base, with 14 bases left between them. From germline, CDR1 is MNHEY and CDR2 SVGAGI. The CDR3 runs 17 residues.

This clonotype was seen many times. The genes are TRBV12-3 or TRBV12-4 and TRBJ2-3; 8 nucleotides align to TRBD2. V dropped 7 bases and J dropped 1; count of bases not matched to a gene: 7. There are 15 residues in the CDR3. CDR3 bases: TGTGCCAGCACCTGGGGCGGGGGGCGCACAGATACGCAGTATTTT. It yields the protein CASTWGGGRTDTQYF.

This clonotype was observed many times. The chain couples TRBV7-2 to TRBJ1-6; perhaps TRBD1 as D (5 bases). CDR3 length equals 15 residues. V was clipped by 3 bases and J by 8 bases, with 14 bases between them. CDR1 and CDR2 (germline): SGHTA, FQGNSA. CDR3 amino acids: CASSFYGGSDSPLHF. In DNA form, the CDR3 reads TGTGCCAGCAGCTTTTACGGGGGGTCGGATTCACCCCTCCACTTT.

This clonotype was recorded at least ten times. The chain employs TRBV12-3 or TRBV12-4 and TRBJ1-5; D remains ambiguous. CDR3 length equals 14 residues. Trimming took off 4 bases at V and 2 bases at J, with 9 bases between the two ends. The CDR3 sequence is CASSSLGGNQPQHF. In nucleotides, the CDR3 is TGTGCCAGCAGTTCCCTCGGGGGCAATCAGCCCCAGCATTTT.

This clonotype was counted many times. This rearrangement joins TRBV20-1 to TRBJ1-5; D gene unclear. Germline V gene lookup returns CDR1 DFQATT and CDR2 SNEGSKA (reference sequence). The V and J ends lost 0 bases and 3 bases respectively, with 12 bases between them. This CDR3 is 15 amino acids long. This CDR3 reads CSARDSRGFNQPQHF. DNA of the CDR3: TGCAGTGCTAGAGATTCTCGCGGATTCAATCAGCCCCAGCATTTT.

This clonotype was observed a handful of times. The chain carries TRBV5-4 and TRBJ2-2; D remains unclear. Trimming removed 4 bases at V and 1 base at J, with 8 bases between. From germline, CDR1 is SGHNT and CDR2 YYREEE (reference sequence). The CDR3 has 14 amino acids. The CDR3: CASSAYRNTGELFF. DNA for the CDR3: TGTGCCAGCAGCGCCTACAGGAACACCGGGGAGCTGTTTTTT.

In this sample, this clonotype turned up many times. The gene calls are TRBV7-2 and TRBJ2-7; a weak D match, TRBD2 (6 bases). The germline V gene has CDR1 SGHTA and CDR2 FQGNSA. The CDR3 consists of 15 residues. V was clipped by 0 bases and J by 2 bases, with 11 bases between them. The CDR3 region is CASSLAGDSPYEQYF. Written as DNA, the CDR3 is TGTGCCAGCAGCTTAGCCGGGGACTCGCCCTACGAGCAGTACTTC.

This clonotype occurred many times. This chain links TRBV14 with TRBJ2-1; 7 bases match TRBD2. The CDR3 spans 16 residues. J lost 3 bases, V lost 1 base, and 6 bases had no gene match. Looked up from germline, CDR1 is SGHDN and CDR2 is FVKESK. CDR3 sequence: CASSQGVGGIYNEQFF. The CDR3 DNA is TGTGCCAGCAGCCAAGGAGTGGGGGGGATCTACAATGAGCAGTTCTTC.

This clonotype appeared many times. DNA for the CDR3: TGTGCCAGCTCACCGGTCGGGCTCAACTCCTACAATGAGCAGTTCTTC. Residues: CASSPVGLNSYNEQFF. V is TRBV18 and J is TRBJ2-1; D is ambiguous. The CDR3 runs to 16 residues. Germline V gene sequence: CDR1 KGHSH, CDR2 LQKENI. Deletions cut 3 bases from V and 0 bases from J, with 12 bases between.

Ten or more counts support this clonotype. This chain uses TRBV24-1 with TRBJ1-2; 8 bases line up with TRBD1. Unmatched junction bases numbered 14, after V lost 4 bases and J lost 2 bases. The CDR3 has 18 amino acids. The germline V gene encodes CDR1 KGHDR and CDR2 SFDVKD. CDR3 amino acids: CATSDPGREGTGNYGYTF. CDR3 DNA sequence: TGTGCCACCAGTGACCCCGGACGGGAGGGGACAGGAAACTATGGCTACACCTTC.

This clonotype came up many times. The chain couples TRBV12-3 or TRBV12-4 to TRBJ1-2, with TRBD1 matching over 9 bases. The CDR3 extends over 15 amino acids. The V segment lost 2 bases and the J segment 2 bases; nucleotides outside the gene matches: 3. The CDR3 DNA reads as TGTGCCAGCAGTTTACAGGGGACAGGGAACTATGGCTACACCTTC. This codes for CASSLQGTGNYGYTF.

This clonotype came up many times. The V and J genes are TRBV10-3 and TRBJ2-1; TRBD1 matches at 7 bases. The V segment lost 6 bases and the J segment 4 bases; nucleotides outside the gene matches: 3. The CDR3 is 13 amino acids. The germline CDR1 and CDR2 sequences are ENHRY and SYGVKD. CDR3 DNA sequence: TGTGCCATCAGGGGGGACAGTTACAATGAGCAGTTCTTC. It codes for CAIRGDSYNEQFF.

This clonotype was detected ten times or more. In DNA form, the CDR3 reads TGCAGCGCGCTGGGACGGGACACAGATACGCAGTATTTT. Translation: CSALGRDTDTQYF. J is TRBJ2-3 and V is TRBV29-1, with D tentatively TRBD1 or TRBD2 (5 bases each). The CDR3 loop spans 13 amino acids. Germline V gene lookup returns CDR1 SQVTM and CDR2 ANQGSEA. Trimming took off 7 bases at V and 2 bases at J, with 13 bases between the two ends.

There are many counts of this clonotype. V is TRBV29-1 and J is TRBJ1-2, with a possible D match to TRBD1 (5 bases). The CDR3 length is 13 residues. V was shortened by 7 bases and J by 2 bases, with 14 bases between the two germline ends. Germline loops: CDR1 SQVTM, CDR2 ANQGSEA. The CDR3: CSGQTDLNYGYTF. In DNA, the CDR3 is TGCAGCGGCCAGACAGACTTGAACTATGGCTACACCTTC.

This clonotype was recorded at least ten times. The V gene is TRBV20-1, the J gene TRBJ1-2, with D tentatively TRBD1 (5 bases). The CDR3 runs to 13 residues. The V end lost 6 bases, the J end lost 0 bases, and 11 bases lay between the germline ends. Germline CDR1 is DFQATT and CDR2 is SNEGSKA (reference sequence). The CDR3 coding sequence is TGCAGTGCGCGCAGGGACGCTAACTATGGCTACACCTTC. Translation: CSARRDANYGYTF.

This clonotype was observed many times. DNA of the CDR3: TGCAGCGTTGGAGTGAGTAGCAATCAGCCCCAGCATTTT. Its protein is CSVGVSSNQPQHF. The genes are TRBV29-1 and TRBJ1-5; D remains ambiguous. The V end was cut by 4 bases, the J end by 0 bases, with 7 bases between. Germline V gene sequence: CDR1 SQVTM, CDR2 ANQGSEA. CDR3 length: 13 amino acids.

There are many counts of this clonotype. J is TRBJ1-1 and V is TRBV12-3 or TRBV12-4; no clear D gene. The CDR3 extends over 12 amino acids. V lost 6 bases and J 6 bases, leaving 11 bases between the germline ends. For the CDR3, the DNA is TGTGCCAGCAGCCTCCAAGTGTCTGAAGCTTTCTTT. Its translation is CASSLQVSEAFF.

This clonotype has a handful of counts. This chain connects TRBV30 to TRBJ1-2, with unresolved D. CDR3 length: 14 residues. The germline CDR1 and CDR2 sequences are GTSNPN and SVGIG (reference sequence). The V and J ends lost 0 bases and 2 bases respectively, with 10 bases between them. The CDR3 nucleotides are TGTGCCTGGAGTGTTGGTGGGAGCAACTATGGCTACACCTTC. The encoded protein is CAWSVGGSNYGYTF.

This clonotype was observed a handful of times. The chain recombines TRBV11-1 with TRBJ2-5, with a possible D match to TRBD2 (6 bases). V lost 8 bases and J lost 2, with 18 bases in between. Germline V gene lookup returns CDR1 SGHAT and CDR2 FQDESV (reference sequence). The CDR3 has 15 residues. The CDR3 sequence is CASAPGWRGQETQYF. In DNA, the CDR3 is TGTGCCAGCGCCCCGGGGTGGCGGGGACAAGAGACCCAGTACTTC.